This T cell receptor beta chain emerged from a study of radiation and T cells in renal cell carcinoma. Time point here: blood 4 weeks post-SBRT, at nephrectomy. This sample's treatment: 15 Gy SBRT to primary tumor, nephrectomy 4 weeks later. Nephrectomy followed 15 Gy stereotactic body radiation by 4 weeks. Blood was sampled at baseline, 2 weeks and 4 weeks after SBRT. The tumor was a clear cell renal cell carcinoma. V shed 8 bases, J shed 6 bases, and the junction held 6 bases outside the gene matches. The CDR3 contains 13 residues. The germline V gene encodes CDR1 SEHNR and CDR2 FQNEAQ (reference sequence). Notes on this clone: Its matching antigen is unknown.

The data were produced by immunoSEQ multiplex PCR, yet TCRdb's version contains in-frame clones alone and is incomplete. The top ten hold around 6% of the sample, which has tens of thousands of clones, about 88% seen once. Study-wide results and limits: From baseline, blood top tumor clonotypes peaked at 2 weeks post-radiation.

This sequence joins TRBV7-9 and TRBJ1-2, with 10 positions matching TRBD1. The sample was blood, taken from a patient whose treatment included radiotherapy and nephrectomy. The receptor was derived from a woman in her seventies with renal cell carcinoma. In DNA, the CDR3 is TGTGCCAGCGGCCGTGGGACAGGGGATGGCTACACCTTC. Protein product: CASGRGTGDGYTF.